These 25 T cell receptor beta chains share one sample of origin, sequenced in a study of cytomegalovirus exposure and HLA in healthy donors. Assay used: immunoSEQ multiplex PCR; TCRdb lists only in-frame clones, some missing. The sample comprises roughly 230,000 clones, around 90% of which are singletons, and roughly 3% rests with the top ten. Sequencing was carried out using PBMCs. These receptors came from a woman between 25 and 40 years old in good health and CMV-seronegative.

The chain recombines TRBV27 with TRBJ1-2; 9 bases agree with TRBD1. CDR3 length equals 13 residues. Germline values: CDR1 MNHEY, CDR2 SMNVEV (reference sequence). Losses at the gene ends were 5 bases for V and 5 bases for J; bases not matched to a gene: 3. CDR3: CASSTGGGYGYTF. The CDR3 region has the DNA TGTGCCAGCAGTACAGGGGGCGGGTATGGCTACACCTTC.

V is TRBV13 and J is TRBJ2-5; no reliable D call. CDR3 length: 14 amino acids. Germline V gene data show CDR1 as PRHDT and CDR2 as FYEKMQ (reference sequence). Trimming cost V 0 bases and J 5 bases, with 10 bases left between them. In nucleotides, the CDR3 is TGTGCCAGCAGCTTAGGGGCCTCTCGGGAGACCCAGTACTTC. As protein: CASSLGASRETQYF.

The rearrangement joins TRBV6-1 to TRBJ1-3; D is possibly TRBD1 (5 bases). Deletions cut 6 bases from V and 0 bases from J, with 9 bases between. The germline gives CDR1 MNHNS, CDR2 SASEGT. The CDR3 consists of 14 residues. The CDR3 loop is CASRLTDSGNTIYF. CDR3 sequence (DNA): TGTGCCAGCAGGCTGACAGACTCTGGAAACACCATATATTTT.

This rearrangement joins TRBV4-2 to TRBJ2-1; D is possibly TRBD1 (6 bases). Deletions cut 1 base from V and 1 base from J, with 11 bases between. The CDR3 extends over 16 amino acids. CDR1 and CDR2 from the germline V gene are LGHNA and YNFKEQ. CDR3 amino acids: CASSQVTGNSYNEQFF. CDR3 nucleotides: TGTGCCAGCAGCCAAGTCACAGGGAATTCCTACAATGAGCAGTTCTTC.

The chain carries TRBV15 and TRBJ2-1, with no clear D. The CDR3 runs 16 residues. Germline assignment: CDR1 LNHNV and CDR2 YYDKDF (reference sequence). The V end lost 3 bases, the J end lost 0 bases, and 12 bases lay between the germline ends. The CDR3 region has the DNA TGTGCCACCAGCAGCGACACCTTGAGCTCCTACAATGAGCAGTTCTTC. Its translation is CATSSDTLSSYNEQFF.

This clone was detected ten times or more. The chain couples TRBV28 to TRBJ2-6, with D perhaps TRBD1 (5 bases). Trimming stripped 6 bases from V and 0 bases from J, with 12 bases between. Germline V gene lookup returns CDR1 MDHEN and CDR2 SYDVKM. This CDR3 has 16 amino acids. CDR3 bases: TGTGCCAGCAGCGCTCTAGGGGACTCTGGGGCCAACGTCCTGACTTTC. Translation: CASSALGDSGANVLTF.

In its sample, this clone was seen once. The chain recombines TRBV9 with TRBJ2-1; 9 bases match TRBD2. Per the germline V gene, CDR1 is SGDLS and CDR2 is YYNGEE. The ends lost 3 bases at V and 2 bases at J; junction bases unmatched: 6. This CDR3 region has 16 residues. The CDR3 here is CASSDHSGRPYNEQFF. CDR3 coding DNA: TGTGCCAGCAGCGATCATAGCGGGAGACCCTACAATGAGCAGTTCTTC. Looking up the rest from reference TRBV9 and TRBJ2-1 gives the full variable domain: DSGVTQTPKHLITATGQRVTLRCSPRSGDLSVYWYQQSLDQGLQFLIQYYNGEERAKGNILERFSAQQFPDLHSELNLSSLELGDSALYFCASSDHSGRPYNEQFFGPGTRLTVL.

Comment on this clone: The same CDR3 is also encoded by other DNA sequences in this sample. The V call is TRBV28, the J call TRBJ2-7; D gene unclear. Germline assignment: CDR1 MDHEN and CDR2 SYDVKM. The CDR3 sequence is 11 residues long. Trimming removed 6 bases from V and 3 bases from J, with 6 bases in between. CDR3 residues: CASSLHYEQYF. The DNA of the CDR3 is TGTGCCAGCAGCTTGCACTACGAGCAGTACTTC.

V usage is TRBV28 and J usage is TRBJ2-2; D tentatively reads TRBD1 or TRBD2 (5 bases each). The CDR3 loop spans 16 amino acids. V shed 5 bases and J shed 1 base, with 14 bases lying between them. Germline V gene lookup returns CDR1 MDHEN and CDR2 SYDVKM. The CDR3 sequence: CASSLHGAGNTGELFF. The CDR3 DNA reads TGTGCCAGCAGTCTACACGGGGCAGGGAACACCGGGGAGCTGTTTTTT. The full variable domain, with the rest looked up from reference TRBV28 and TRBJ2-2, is DVKVTQSSRYLVKRTGEKVFLECVQDMDHENMFWYRQDPGLGLRLIYFSYDVKMKEKGDIPEGYSVSREKKERFSLILESASTNQTSMYLCASSLHGAGNTGELFFGEGSRLTVL.

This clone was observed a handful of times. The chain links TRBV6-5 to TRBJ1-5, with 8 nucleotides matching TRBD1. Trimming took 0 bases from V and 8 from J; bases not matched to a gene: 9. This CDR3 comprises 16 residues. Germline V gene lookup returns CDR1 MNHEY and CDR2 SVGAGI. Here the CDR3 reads CASSYSIRGPGEPQHF. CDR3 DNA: TGTGCCAGCAGTTACTCGATCAGGGGGCCAGGCGAGCCCCAGCATTTT.

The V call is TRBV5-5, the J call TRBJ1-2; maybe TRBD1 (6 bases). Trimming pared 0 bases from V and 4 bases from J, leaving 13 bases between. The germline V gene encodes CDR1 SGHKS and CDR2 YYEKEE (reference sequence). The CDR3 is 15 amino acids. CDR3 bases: TGTGCCAGCAGCTTGGTCGGACAGCTAGCCTATGGCTACACCTTC. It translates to CASSLVGQLAYGYTF.

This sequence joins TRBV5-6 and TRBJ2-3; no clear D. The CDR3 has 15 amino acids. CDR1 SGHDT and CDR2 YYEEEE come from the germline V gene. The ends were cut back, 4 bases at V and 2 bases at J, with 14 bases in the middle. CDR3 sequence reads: CASSPKDGSTDTQYF. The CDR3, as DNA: TGTGCCAGCAGCCCCAAGGACGGATCCACAGATACGCAGTATTTT. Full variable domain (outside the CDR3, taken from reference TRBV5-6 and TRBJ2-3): DAGVTQSPTHLIKTRGQQVTLRCSPKSGHDTVSWYQQALGQGPQFIFQYYEEEERQRGNFPDRFSGHQFPNYSSELNVNALLLGDSALYLCASSPKDGSTDTQYFGPGTRLTVL.

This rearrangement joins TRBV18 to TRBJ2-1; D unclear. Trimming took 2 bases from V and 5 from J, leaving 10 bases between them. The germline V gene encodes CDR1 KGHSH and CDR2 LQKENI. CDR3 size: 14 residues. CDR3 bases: TGTGCCAGCTCACCAGATATTCTTAACAATGAGCAGTTCTTC. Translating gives CASSPDILNNEQFF.

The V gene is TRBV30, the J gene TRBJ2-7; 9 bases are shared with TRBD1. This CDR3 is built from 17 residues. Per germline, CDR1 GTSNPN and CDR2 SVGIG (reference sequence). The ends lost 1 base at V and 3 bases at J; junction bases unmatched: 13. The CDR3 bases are TGTGCCTGGAGTGCCCATAAGTCCGGGACAGGGTACTACGAGCAGTACTTC. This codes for CAWSAHKSGTGYYEQYF.

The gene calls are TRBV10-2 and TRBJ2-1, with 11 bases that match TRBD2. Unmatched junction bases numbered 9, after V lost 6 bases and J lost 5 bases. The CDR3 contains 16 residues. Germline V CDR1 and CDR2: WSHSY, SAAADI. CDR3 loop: CASRPVTSGGNNEQFF. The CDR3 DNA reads TGCGCCAGCAGGCCAGTAACTAGCGGGGGAAACAATGAGCAGTTCTTC.

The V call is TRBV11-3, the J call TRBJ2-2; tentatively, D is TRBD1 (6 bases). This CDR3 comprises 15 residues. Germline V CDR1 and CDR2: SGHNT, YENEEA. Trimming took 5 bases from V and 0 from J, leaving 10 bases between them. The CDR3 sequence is CASSPDRSNTGELFF. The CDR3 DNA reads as TGTGCCAGCAGCCCTGACAGGTCGAACACCGGGGAGCTGTTTTTT.

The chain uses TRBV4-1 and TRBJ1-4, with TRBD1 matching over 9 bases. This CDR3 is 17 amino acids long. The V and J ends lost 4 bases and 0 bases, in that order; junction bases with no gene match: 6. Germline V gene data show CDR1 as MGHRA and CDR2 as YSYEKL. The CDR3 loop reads CASSPLRTGATNEKLFF. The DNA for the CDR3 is TGCGCCAGCAGCCCCCTACGGACAGGGGCAACTAATGAAAAACTGTTTTTT.

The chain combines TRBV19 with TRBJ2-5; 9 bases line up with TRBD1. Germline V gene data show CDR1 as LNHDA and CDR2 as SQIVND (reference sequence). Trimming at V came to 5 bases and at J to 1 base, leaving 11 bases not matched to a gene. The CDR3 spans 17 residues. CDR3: CASSRTGTGKGQETQYF. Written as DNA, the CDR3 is TGTGCCAGTAGTCGCACCGGGACAGGGAAGGGCCAAGAGACCCAGTACTTC.

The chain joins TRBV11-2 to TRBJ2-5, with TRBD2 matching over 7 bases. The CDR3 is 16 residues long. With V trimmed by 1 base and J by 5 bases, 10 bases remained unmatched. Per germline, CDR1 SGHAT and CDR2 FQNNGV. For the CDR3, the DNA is TGTGCCAGCAGCTTAGGGACTAGTGCCACTGGGGAGACCCAGTACTTC. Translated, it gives CASSLGTSATGETQYF.

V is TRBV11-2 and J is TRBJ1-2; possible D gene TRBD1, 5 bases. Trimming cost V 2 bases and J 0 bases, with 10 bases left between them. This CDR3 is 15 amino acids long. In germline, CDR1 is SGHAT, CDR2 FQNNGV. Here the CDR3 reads CASSLQTATNYGYTF. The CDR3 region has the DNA TGTGCCAGCAGCTTACAGACAGCCACTAACTATGGCTACACCTTC.

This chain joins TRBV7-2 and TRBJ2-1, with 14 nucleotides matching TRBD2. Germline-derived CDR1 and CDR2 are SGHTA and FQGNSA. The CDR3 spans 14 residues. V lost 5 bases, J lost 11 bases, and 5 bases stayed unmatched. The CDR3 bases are TGTGCCAGCAGCGTGGGACTAGCGGGAGTAAAGCAGTTCTTC. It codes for CASSVGLAGVKQFF.

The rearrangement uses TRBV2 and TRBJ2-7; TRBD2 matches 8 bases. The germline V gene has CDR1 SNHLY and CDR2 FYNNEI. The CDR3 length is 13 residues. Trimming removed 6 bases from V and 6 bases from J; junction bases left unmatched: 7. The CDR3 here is CASRETSVGEQYF. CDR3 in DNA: TGTGCCAGCAGAGAGACTAGCGTGGGCGAGCAGTACTTC. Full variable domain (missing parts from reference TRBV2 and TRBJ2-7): EPEVTQTPSHQVTQMGQEVILRCVPISNHLYFYWYRQILGQKVEFLVSFYNNEISEKSEIFDDQFSVERPDGSNFTLKIRSTKLEDSAMYFCASRETSVGEQYFGPGTRLTVT.

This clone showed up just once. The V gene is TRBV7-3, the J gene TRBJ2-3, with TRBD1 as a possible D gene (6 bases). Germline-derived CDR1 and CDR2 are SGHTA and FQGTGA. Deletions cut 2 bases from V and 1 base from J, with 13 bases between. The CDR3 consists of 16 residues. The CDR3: CASSLLGGAGTDTQYF. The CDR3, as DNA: TGTGCCAGCAGCTTATTAGGGGGAGCCGGCACAGATACGCAGTATTTT.

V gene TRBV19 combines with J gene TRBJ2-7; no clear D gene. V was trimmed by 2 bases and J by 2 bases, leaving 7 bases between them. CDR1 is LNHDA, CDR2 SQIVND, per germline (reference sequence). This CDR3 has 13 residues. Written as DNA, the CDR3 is TGTGCCAGTAGTATACAGGTAACCTACGAGCAGTACTTC. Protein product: CASSIQVTYEQYF.

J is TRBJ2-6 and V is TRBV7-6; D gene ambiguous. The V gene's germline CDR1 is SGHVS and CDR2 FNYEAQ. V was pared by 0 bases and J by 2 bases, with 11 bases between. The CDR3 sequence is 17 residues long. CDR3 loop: CASSLAGVPTGANVLTF. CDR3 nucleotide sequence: TGTGCCAGCAGCTTAGCGGGCGTCCCTACTGGGGCCAACGTCCTGACTTTC.